This T cell receptor beta chain was observed in a study of cytomegalovirus exposure and HLA in healthy donors. As regards this clone: What it binds is not known.

Overall study results and limits: While the bulk of TCR sequences proved rare, some public TCRs turned up in many donors.

60 Vbeta and 13 Jbeta primers were used in PCR. Only in-frame clones appear in the TCRdb table, and some are missing; sequencing was by immunoSEQ multiplex PCR. The sample holds about 160,000 clones, roughly 70% seen once. Sequenced: PBMCs. This TCR was sampled from a woman aged 45-59 years in good health and CMV-seropositive.

CDR3 sequence: CASSFDGGRSYNEQFF. The CDR3 nucleotides read TGTGCCAGCAGCTTTGACGGGGGACGCTCCTACAATGAGCAGTTCTTC. This chain links TRBV7-3 with TRBJ2-1; D perhaps matches TRBD2 (6 bases). Germline V gene lookup returns CDR1 SGHTA and CDR2 FQGTGA. The CDR3 loop spans 16 amino acids. The ends were cut back, 3 bases at V and 0 bases at J, with 12 bases in the middle.